The 20 T cell receptor beta chains reported below all come from one sample, sequenced in a study of blood T cell repertoires in COVID-19. Repertoires were generated with immunoSEQ multiplex PCR, while TCRdb's copy carries only in-frame clones and drops some. The sample has around 400,000 clones, more than 85% seen once. Sample: PBMCs or T cells enriched from blood (not recorded which). The receptor set was obtained from a woman aged 40 to 50 who had been exposed to COVID-19.

The chain carries TRBV24-1 and TRBJ2-3; 9 positions agree with TRBD1. Germline V CDR1 and CDR2: KGHDR, SFDVKD. V was clipped by 4 bases and J by 7 bases; unmatched bases: 5. The CDR3 covers 14 residues. The CDR3 sequence is CATSDPGQGNTQYF. The CDR3 nucleotides read TGTGCCACCAGTGACCCAGGACAGGGGAATACGCAGTATTTT.

The V and J genes are TRBV5-6 and TRBJ1-1, with 8 bases aligning to TRBD1. The CDR3 covers 14 residues. The J segment lost 5 bases and the V segment lost 4 bases, leaving 7 bases of the junction unmatched. Germline-derived CDR1 and CDR2 are SGHDT and YYEEEE. CDR3 sequence: CASSRTGTKTEAFF. For the CDR3, the DNA is TGTGCCAGCAGCAGGACAGGGACGAAGACTGAAGCTTTCTTT.

The chain is built from TRBV2 and TRBJ1-5; 8 bases fit TRBD1. Losses at the gene ends were 6 bases for V and 4 bases for J; bases not matched to a gene: 5. The CDR3 contains 14 residues. Germline V CDR1 and CDR2: SNHLY, FYNNEI. CDR3 nucleotides: TGTGCCAGCAGGGACAGGGAAGTAAATCAGCCCCAGCATTTT. Encoded protein: CASRDREVNQPQHF.

The rearrangement joins TRBV12-3 or TRBV12-4 to TRBJ2-7; maybe TRBD1 (6 bases). V was pared by 6 bases and J by 0 bases, with 9 bases between. This CDR3 has 13 residues. DNA for the CDR3: TGTGCCAGCAGCCAACAGGGCTCCTACGAGCAGTACTTC. Its protein product is CASSQQGSYEQYF.

With regard to this clone: Other DNA sequences within the sample encode an identical CDR3. The CDR3 sequence: CASSPLAGSYNEQFF. Written as DNA, the CDR3 is TGTGCCAGCAGCCCCCTAGCGGGCTCCTACAATGAGCAGTTCTTC. The J gene is TRBJ2-1, the V gene TRBV14, with 8 bases matching TRBD2. The CDR3 runs 15 residues. From germline, CDR1 is SGHDN and CDR2 FVKESK. V lost 4 bases to trimming and J lost 0 bases; unmatched junction nucleotides: 2.

The V and J genes are TRBV7-8 and TRBJ1-3; 9 bases fit TRBD1. Germline assignment: CDR1 SGHVS and CDR2 FQNEAQ. The junction had 14 bases not matched to a gene; V was cut back by 5 bases and J by 0 bases. This CDR3 contains 19 residues. CDR3 region: CASSTRPGQGPYSGNTIYF. The CDR3 DNA sequence: TGTGCCAGCAGCACCCGCCCGGGACAGGGCCCCTACTCTGGAAACACCATATATTTT.

The chain couples TRBV6-1 to TRBJ1-2, with 10 bases that match TRBD1. V dropped 2 bases and J dropped 5; count of bases not matched to a gene: 11. Germline V gene data show CDR1 as MNHNS and CDR2 as SASEGT. CDR3 length equals 17 residues. The chain's CDR3 is CASSETETGGGVYGYTF. For the CDR3, the DNA is TGTGCCAGCAGTGAAACCGAGACAGGGGGCGGTGTTTATGGCTACACCTTC.

The chain joins TRBV2 to TRBJ1-1; TRBD1 is a possible D gene (6 bases). V was shortened by 10 bases and J by 0 bases, with 15 bases between the two germline ends. This CDR3 has 14 residues. CDR1 and CDR2 from the germline V gene are SNHLY and FYNNEI. For the CDR3, the DNA is TGTGCCACCCGACAGGATATCATGAACACTGAAGCTTTCTTT. Protein: CATRQDIMNTEAFF.

The CDR3 spells CASSWETADYGYTF. The CDR3 DNA follows: TGTGCCAGCAGCTGGGAGACGGCTGATTATGGCTACACCTTC. The gene calls are TRBV7-8 and TRBJ1-2, with no clear D. V was clipped by 4 bases and J by 5 bases, with 14 bases between them. CDR3 length: 14 residues. Per the germline V gene, CDR1 is SGHVS and CDR2 is FQNEAQ.

The chain employs TRBV7-9 and TRBJ1-4; the D gene is possibly TRBD1 (5 bases). This CDR3 spans 14 amino acids. The V end lost 0 bases, the J end lost 6 bases, and 8 bases lay between the germline ends. CDR1 SEHNR and CDR2 FQNEAQ come from the germline V gene (reference sequence). The CDR3, as DNA: TGTGCCAGCAGCTTAGCGCGGGGGGATGAAAAACTGTTTTTT. Amino acids: CASSLARGDEKLFF.

This clone was observed a few times. This chain uses TRBV18 with TRBJ2-1; 12 bases are a match to TRBD2. This CDR3 is built from 16 residues. Germline assignment: CDR1 KGHSH and CDR2 LQKENI. The V segment lost 5 bases and the J segment 8 bases; nucleotides outside the gene matches: 10. This CDR3 reads CASSSSSGGAIDEQFF. CDR3 DNA: TGTGCCAGCTCATCATCTAGCGGGGGGGCCATAGATGAGCAGTTCTTC.

The chain has TRBV2 and TRBJ1-1; TRBD1 matches 7 bases. The junction had 0 bases not matched to a gene; V was cut back by 4 bases and J by 1 base. The CDR3 contains 13 residues. Germline V gives CDR1 SNHLY, CDR2 FYNNEI. As DNA, the CDR3 is TGTGCCAGCAGTGGACAGGGGAACACTGAAGCTTTCTTT. Translation gives CASSGQGNTEAFF.

J is TRBJ1-1 and V is TRBV9; a weak D match, TRBD1 (6 bases). Per germline, CDR1 SGDLS and CDR2 YYNGEE. Trimming removed 4 bases at V and 5 bases at J, with 18 bases between. This CDR3 region has 15 residues. CDR3 DNA: TGTGCCAGCAGCATACAGGGAAGGCTTGGGACTGAAGCTTTCTTT. Amino acid sequence: CASSIQGRLGTEAFF.

The sample holds a few counts of this clone. Other nucleotide sequences from this sample produce the same CDR3. V and J are TRBV19 and TRBJ1-2, with 8 bases identical to TRBD1. With 5 bases clipped from V and 3 bases from J, the junction kept 2 bases outside the gene matches. The CDR3 is 13 amino acids. The germline V gene encodes CDR1 LNHDA and CDR2 SQIVND (reference sequence). Here the CDR3 DNA reads TGTGCCAGTAGTCTGACAGGGGACTATGGCTACACCTTC. Its protein is CASSLTGDYGYTF.

The rearrangement joins TRBV11-3 to TRBJ1-2; the D gene is possibly TRBD1 (5 bases). There are 15 residues in the CDR3. Germline V gene lookup returns CDR1 SGHNT and CDR2 YENEEA. The V end lost 1 base, the J end lost 3 bases, and 12 bases lay between the germline ends. In DNA, the CDR3 is TGTGCCAGCAGCTTAGCGGACACGGAAGACTATGGCTACACCTTC. Its protein product is CASSLADTEDYGYTF.

The chain employs TRBV3-1 (or the pseudogene TRBV3-2) and TRBJ2-3; 10 nucleotides line up with TRBD2. The J segment lost 5 bases and the V segment lost 4 bases, leaving 3 bases of the junction unmatched. Germline CDR1 reads LGHDT; CDR2 reads YNNKEL (reference sequence). CDR3 length: 14 residues. CDR3 protein: CASSPRLAGDTQYF. The CDR3 coding sequence is TGTGCCAGCAGCCCTCGACTAGCGGGAGATACGCAGTATTTT.

This chain connects TRBV3-1 (or the pseudogene TRBV3-2) to TRBJ1-1; 7 nucleotides line up with TRBD1. Trimming at V came to 3 bases and at J to 5 bases, leaving 9 bases not matched to a gene. This CDR3 region has 15 residues. The germline CDR1 and CDR2 sequences are LGHDT and YNNKEL (reference sequence). The CDR3 is CASSQVLGGRTEAFF. The CDR3 DNA is TGTGCCAGCAGCCAGGTACTAGGGGGCCGTACTGAAGCTTTCTTT.

CDR3 sequence (DNA): TGTGCCAGCAGCCCGGGACTAGCGGGTGCAATGAACACCGGGGAGCTGTTTTTT. Its translation: CASSPGLAGAMNTGELFF. The rearrangement uses TRBV7-9 and TRBJ2-2, with TRBD2 matching 12 bases. The germline V gene encodes CDR1 SEHNR and CDR2 FQNEAQ (reference sequence). The junction had 8 bases not matched to a gene; V was cut back by 5 bases and J by 1 base. The CDR3 sequence is 18 residues long.

As regards this clone: The junction does not match germline at one end; this may be a read error. The chain has TRBV7-2 and TRBJ1-6; TRBD1 agrees at 7 bases. The germline V gene encodes CDR1 SGHTA and CDR2 FQGNSA. The length of the CDR3 is 16 residues. CDR3: CASSLAGTGQTRFINF. DNA for the CDR3: TGTGCCAGCAGCTTAGCTGGGACGGGACAGACGCGGTTTATCAACTTT.

The V gene is TRBV7-2, the J gene TRBJ2-7; 9 nucleotides match TRBD2. The CDR3 sequence is 15 residues long. J gave up 3 bases and V 2 bases, and 5 bases lay outside the gene matches. CDR1 SGHTA and CDR2 FQGNSA come from the germline V gene. Written as DNA, the CDR3 is TGTGCCAGCAGCTTAAGACTAGCGGACGGCTACGAGCAGTACTTC. Protein product: CASSLRLADGYEQYF.